This T cell receptor (beta chain) originates from a study of breast tumors, draining lymph nodes, adjacent tissues. Using its own MiXCR run on the multiplex PCR reads, TCRdb lists one record per CDR3 protein. The repertoire holds roughly 49,000 distinct CDR3 sequences, with under 50% as singletons. In this sample, this clonotype turned up a few times. Sequencing used breast tumor tissue. The source of this sequence is a female donor with breast cancer. Some clones in this sample may be carry-over from other donors' samples.

The CDR3 coding sequence is TGTGCCAGCACCGAGGCTGTGAGCACAGATACGCAGTATTTT. Translation gives CASTEAVSTDTQYF. This chain joins TRBV25-1 and TRBJ2-3; no reliable D call. The germline V gene encodes CDR1 MGHDK and CDR2 SYGVNS. There are 14 residues in the CDR3. Between the trimmed V and J ends, which lost 7 bases and 0 bases, there was a span of 11 bases.